The present T cell receptor beta chain was sequenced within a study of CD8 T cells in Susac syndrome. The CDR3 runs 14 residues. With V trimmed by 1 base and J by 7 bases, 7 bases remained unmatched. Germline V lookup: CDR1 SGHVS, CDR2 FQNEAQ. Random hexamers were used to reverse transcribe an amount of roughly 0.5 to 1 ug RNA. TCRdb used MiXCR to reprocess the immunoSEQ multiplex PCR reads, holding one entry per CDR3 protein. This table holds 150,000 to 190,000 distinct CDR3 sequences, roughly 94% found once. TCR beta from blood CD8+ and CD4+ T cells was sequenced. The receptor was isolated from a human donor with multiple sclerosis. The chain recombines TRBV7-8 with TRBJ2-7, with TRBD1 identical over 7 bases. The sample consisted of CD8+ T cells from PBMCs. This CDR3 reads CASSLGSPGGEQYF. The CDR3 bases are TGTGCCAGCAGCTTAGGGTCCCCAGGGGGAGAGCAGTACTTC.